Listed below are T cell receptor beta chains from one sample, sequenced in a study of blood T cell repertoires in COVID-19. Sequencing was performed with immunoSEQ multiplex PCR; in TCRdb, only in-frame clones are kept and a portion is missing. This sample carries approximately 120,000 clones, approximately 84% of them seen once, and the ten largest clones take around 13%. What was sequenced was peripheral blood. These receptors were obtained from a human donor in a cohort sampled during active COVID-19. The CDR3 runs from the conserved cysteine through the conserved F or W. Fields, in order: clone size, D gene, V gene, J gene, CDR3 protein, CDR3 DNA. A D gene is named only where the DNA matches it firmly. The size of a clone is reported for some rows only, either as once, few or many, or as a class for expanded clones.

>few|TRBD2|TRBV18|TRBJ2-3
CASSPQAGVTDTQYF
TGTGCCAGCTCACCACAGGCGGGAGTCACAGATACGCAGTATTTT
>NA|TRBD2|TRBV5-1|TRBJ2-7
CASSLERGASEQYF
TGCGCCAGCAGCTTGGAGCGGGGGGCCTCCGAGCAGTACTTC
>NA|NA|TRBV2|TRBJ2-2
CASASSNTGELFF
TGTGCCAGCGCCAGTTCGAACACCGGGGAGCTGTTTTTT
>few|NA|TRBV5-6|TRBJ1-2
CASSLRGRDGYTF
TGTGCCAGCAGCTTGAGGGGCCGGGATGGCTACACCTTC
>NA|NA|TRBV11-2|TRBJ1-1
CASSLDPRGTEAFF
TGTGCCAGCAGCTTGGACCCCCGGGGGACTGAAGCTTTCTTT
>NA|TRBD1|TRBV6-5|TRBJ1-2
CATRQGFYGYTF
TGTGCCACCCGACAGGGTTTCTATGGCTACACCTTC
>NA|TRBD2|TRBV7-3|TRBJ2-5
CASSPFAGVQETQYF
TGTGCCAGCAGTCCTTTTGCGGGGGTCCAAGAGACCCAGTACTTC
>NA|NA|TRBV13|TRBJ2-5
CASSLGHRGGQETQYF
TGTGCCAGCAGCTTAGGTCATAGGGGAGGACAAGAGACCCAGTACTTC
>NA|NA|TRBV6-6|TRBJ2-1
CASSYSRTGGDNEQFF
TGTGCCAGCAGTTACTCGCGAACAGGGGGGGACAATGAGCAGTTCTTC
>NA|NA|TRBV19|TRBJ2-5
CASSRGNAKETQYF
TGTGCCAGTAGTCGGGGGAATGCTAAAGAGACCCAGTACTTC
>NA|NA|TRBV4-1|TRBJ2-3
CASSQVGGTDTQYF
TGCGCCAGCAGCCAAGTCGGGGGCACAGATACGCAGTATTTT
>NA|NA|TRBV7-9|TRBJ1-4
CASSPRGESGEKLFF
TGTGCCAGCAGCCCCCGCGGGGAGTCGGGTGAAAAACTGTTTTTT
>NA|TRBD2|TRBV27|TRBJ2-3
CASRGGDGPTFTDTQYF
TGTGCCAGCAGGGGGGGGGACGGCCCGACTTTCACAGATACGCAGTATTTT
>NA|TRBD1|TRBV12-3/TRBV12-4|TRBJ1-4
CASRGTGEEKLFF
TGTGCCAGCAGGGGGACAGGGGAAGAAAAACTGTTTTTT
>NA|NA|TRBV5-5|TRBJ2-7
CASSLFAGEGNEQYF
TGTGCCAGCAGCTTGTTTGCAGGGGAGGGAAACGAGCAGTACTTC
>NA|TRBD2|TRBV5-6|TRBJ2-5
CASSGKTSGGKQETQYF
TGTGCCAGCAGCGGAAAGACTAGCGGGGGGAAACAAGAGACCCAGTACTTC
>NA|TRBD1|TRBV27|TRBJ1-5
CASKSDRGLGQPQHF
TGTGCCAGCAAGAGCGACAGGGGGCTGGGGCAGCCCCAGCATTTT
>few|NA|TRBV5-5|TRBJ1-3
CASRFREAVGNTIYF
TGTGCCAGCAGATTCAGGGAGGCGGTTGGAAACACCATATATTTT
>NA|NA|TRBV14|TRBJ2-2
CASSHPIGYRENTGELFF
TGTGCCAGCAGCCATCCAATAGGCTACAGGGAGAACACCGGGGAGCTGTTTTTT
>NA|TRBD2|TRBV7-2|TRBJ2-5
CASSLVAGRGETQYF
TGTGCCAGCAGCTTGGTTGCGGGGAGGGGAGAGACCCAGTACTTC
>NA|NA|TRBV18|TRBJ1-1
CASSPEVYTEAFF
TGTGCCAGCTCACCAGAGGTGTACACTGAAGCTTTCTTT
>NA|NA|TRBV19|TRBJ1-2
CASRPPRGLDYGYTF
TGTGCCAGTAGACCCCCCCGGGGATTGGACTATGGCTACACCTTC
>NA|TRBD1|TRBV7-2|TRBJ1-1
CASSLAPGTGRTAFF
TGTGCCAGCAGCTTAGCGCCTGGGACAGGGAGGACGGCTTTCTTT
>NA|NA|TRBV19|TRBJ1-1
CASSSGGNTEAFF
TGTGCCAGTAGTAGCGGGGGGAACACTGAAGCTTTCTTT
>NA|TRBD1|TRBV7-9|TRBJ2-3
CASRGQNLLDTQYF
TGTGCCAGCAGGGGACAGAACCTCTTAGATACGCAGTATTTT
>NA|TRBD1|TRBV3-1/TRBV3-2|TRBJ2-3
CASSSRDRGLTDTQYF
TGTGCCAGCAGCTCGCGGGACAGGGGACTCACAGATACGCAGTATTTT
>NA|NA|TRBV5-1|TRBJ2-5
CASSGQGRTSSFSQETQYF
TGCGCCAGCAGCGGACAAGGGCGGACCTCCAGCTTTTCCCAAGAGACCCAGTACTTC
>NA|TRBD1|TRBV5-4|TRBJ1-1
CASSLDRMDEAFF
TGTGCCAGCAGCCTGGACAGGATGGATGAAGCTTTCTTT
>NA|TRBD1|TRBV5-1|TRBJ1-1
CASSFGTGSSLNTEAFF
TGCGCCAGCAGCTTCGGGACAGGGTCATCCTTGAACACTGAAGCTTTCTTT
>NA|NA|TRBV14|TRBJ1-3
CASSQGLAFSGNTIYF
TGTGCCAGCAGCCAAGGGTTGGCCTTCTCTGGAAACACCATATATTTT
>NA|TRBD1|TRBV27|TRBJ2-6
CASSSPWGQGSSGANVLTF
TGTGCCAGCAGTTCCCCATGGGGACAGGGTAGCTCTGGGGCCAACGTCCTGACTTTC
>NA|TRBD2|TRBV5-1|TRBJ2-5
CASSLTSGGLQETQYF
TGCGCCAGCAGCCTGACTAGCGGGGGCCTCCAAGAGACCCAGTACTTC
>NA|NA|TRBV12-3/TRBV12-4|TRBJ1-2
CALRQTANYGYTF
TGTGCCCTTAGACAGACTGCTAACTATGGCTACACCTTC
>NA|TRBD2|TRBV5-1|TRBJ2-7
CASSLFRGGYEQYF
TGCGCCAGCAGCTTGTTTCGGGGAGGGTACGAGCAGTACTTC
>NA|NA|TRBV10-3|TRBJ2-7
CAISDTNYEQYF
TGTGCCATCAGTGATACAAATTACGAGCAGTACTTC
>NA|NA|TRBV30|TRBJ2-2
CAWSLRALGGVNTGELFF
TGTGCCTGGAGTCTAAGGGCATTGGGCGGGGTGAACACCGGGGAGCTGTTTTTT
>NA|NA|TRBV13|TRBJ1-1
CASSLNSGHRVKNTEAFF
TGTGCCAGCAGCCTGAACTCGGGACACCGCGTGAAGAACACTGAAGCTTTCTTT
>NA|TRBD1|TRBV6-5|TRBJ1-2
CASRTRQGAGYTF
TGTGCCAGCAGGACCCGACAGGGGGCAGGCTACACCTTC
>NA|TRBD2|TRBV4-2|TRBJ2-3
CASSLLAGGVSTDTQYF
TGTGCCAGCAGCCTACTAGCGGGGGGCGTAAGCACAGATACGCAGTATTTT
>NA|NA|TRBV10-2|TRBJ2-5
CASSDRQGGQETQYF
TGCGCCAGCAGTGATCGACAGGGAGGACAAGAGACCCAGTACTTC
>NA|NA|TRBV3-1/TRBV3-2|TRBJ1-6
CASSQPQDGQGNSPLHF
TGTGCCAGCAGCCAACCCCAGGACGGGCAGGGGAATTCACCCCTCCACTTT
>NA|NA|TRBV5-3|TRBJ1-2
CARSSQRMAKYGYTF
TGTGCCAGAAGCTCCCAGAGGATGGCCAAATATGGCTACACCTTC
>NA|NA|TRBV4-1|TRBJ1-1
CASSQVGAGTEAFF
TGCGCCAGCAGCCAAGTTGGCGCAGGCACTGAAGCTTTCTTT
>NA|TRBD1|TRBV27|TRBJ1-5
CASSLSWTGVDQPQHF
TGTGCCAGCAGTTTATCCTGGACAGGGGTGGATCAGCCCCAGCATTTT
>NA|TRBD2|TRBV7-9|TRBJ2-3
CASSQISGGGTDTQYF
TGTGCCAGCAGCCAGATTAGCGGGGGGGGCACAGATACGCAGTATTTT
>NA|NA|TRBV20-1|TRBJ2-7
CSASLRDKSYEQYF
TGCAGTGCTAGTCTTCGGGACAAATCCTACGAGCAGTACTTC